This T cell receptor (beta chain) was captured in a study of CD4 T cells in relation to SARS-CoV-2 and coronaviruses. About this clone: What it recognizes is unknown.

CD4+ T cells from unexposed donors were obtained before the COVID-19 pandemic (2011-2018). CD4+ T cells were isolated from the cells after about ten days of culture. Cells permitting, SARS-CoV-2 S/N and four cold-coronavirus spikes were tested on unexposed-donor CD4+ T cells. Half the medium was replaced with IL-2 medium on days 3 and 7. Data came from immunoSEQ multiplex PCR; TCRdb stores just in-frame clones and leaves some out. The repertoire holds 20,000 to 25,000 clones, with just under 70% as singletons. The CDR3 covers 16 residues. Germline values: CDR1 KGHSH, CDR2 LQKENI. Trimming removed 5 bases from V and 0 bases from J, with 16 bases in between.

The rearrangement joins TRBV18 to TRBJ1-1, with TRBD1 as a possible D gene (6 bases). The sequenced sample consisted of CD4+ T cells from PBMCs, cultured in vitro. The receptor comes from a human donor in good health. In DNA form, the CDR3 reads TGTGCCAGCTCAACATTGGAGACAGGCATGAACACTGAAGCTTTCTTT. Protein: CASSTLETGMNTEAFF. Using reference TRBV18 and TRBJ1-1 for the parts outside the CDR3, the full variable domain is NAGVMQNPRHLVRRRGQEARLRCSPMKGHSHVYWYRQLPEEGLKFMVYLQKENIIDESGMPKERFSAEFPKEGPSILRIQQVVRGDSAAYFCASSTLETGMNTEAFFGQGTRLTVV.